This T cell receptor (beta chain) was sequenced in a study of T cell changes during pregnancy in multiple sclerosis (dated by TCRdb to the late 2010s). With respect to the entire study: The study examined how the T cell repertoire changed over the course of pregnancy in women with multiple sclerosis.

The germline V end is reduced by 6 bases and the J end by 3 bases; junction bases left unmatched: 9. From the cysteine through the phenylalanine, the CDR3 covers 15 amino acids. CDR3 DNA only is kept here, 45 bases in frame from base 1. The germline V gene (reference sequence) supplies CDR1 SEHNR and CDR2 FQNEAQ. The library was generated by the immunoSEQ multiplex PCR assay. In TCRdb, the immuneACCESS table is reduced to in-frame sequences with V and J assigned. These tables do not hold every clone; where another copy was compared, an unresolved V gene accounts for under half, and the others remain unexplained. The table for this sample lists tens of thousands of clones; roughly 94% of them were counted only once. The top ten clones comprise less than 0.65% of the sample. Of note for this clone: Its target antigen remains unknown. No clone much larger than this one lies a single base away; base qualities are absent.

Here the sequenced sample was CD4+ T cells from peripheral blood mononuclear cells, taken in the second trimester of pregnancy. The rearrangement combines TRBV7-9 with TRBJ2-3, with 7 bases aligning to TRBD1. The origin of this receptor is a female donor with multiple sclerosis, enrolled in a pregnancy study. The CDR3: CASSTKAGGTDTQYF. The sequenced DNA is TGTGCCAGCAGTACCAAGGCAGGGGGAACAGATACGCAGTATTTT. The full variable domain, with segments outside the CDR3 supplied by the reference TRBV7-9 and TRBJ2-3 proteins, appears as DTGVSQNPRHKITKRGQNVTFRCDPISEHNRLYWYRQTLGQGPEFLTYFQNEAQLEKSRLLSDRFSAERPKGSFSTLEIQRTEQGDSAMYLCASSTKAGGTDTQYFGPGTRLTVL.